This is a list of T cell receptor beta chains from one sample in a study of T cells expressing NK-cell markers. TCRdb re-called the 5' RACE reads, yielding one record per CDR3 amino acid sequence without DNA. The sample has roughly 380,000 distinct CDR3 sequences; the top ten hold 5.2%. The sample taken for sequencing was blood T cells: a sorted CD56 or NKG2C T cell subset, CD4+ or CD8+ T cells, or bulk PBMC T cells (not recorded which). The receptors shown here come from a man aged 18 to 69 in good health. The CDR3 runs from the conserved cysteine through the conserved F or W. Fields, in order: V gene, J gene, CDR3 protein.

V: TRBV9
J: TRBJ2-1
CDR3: CASSVQTGGSEQFF

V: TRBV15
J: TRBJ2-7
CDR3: CATSKNRQYYEQYF

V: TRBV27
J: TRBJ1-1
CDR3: CASSSPGRVTTEAFF

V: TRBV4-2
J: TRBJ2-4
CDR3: CASSQERGTANIQYF

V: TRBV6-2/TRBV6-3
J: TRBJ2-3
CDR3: CASSYFFVVSTQYF

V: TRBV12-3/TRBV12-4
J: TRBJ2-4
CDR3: CASSRGSKNIQYF

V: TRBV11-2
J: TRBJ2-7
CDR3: CASSLVQGVGYEQYF

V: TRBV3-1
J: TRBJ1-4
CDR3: CASSQSAQGKLFF

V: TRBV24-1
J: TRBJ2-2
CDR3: CATSVVASNTGELFF

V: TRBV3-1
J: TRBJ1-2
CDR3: CASSEWRNSGYTF

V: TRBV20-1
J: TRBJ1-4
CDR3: CSARSQGLANEKLFF

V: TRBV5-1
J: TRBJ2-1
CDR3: CASSKTGTSGIYNEQFF

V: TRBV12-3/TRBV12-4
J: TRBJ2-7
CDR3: CASSRGLAGLGEQYF

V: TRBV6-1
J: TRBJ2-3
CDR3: CASSEGGAGTDTQYF

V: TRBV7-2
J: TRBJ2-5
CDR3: CASSLEASGGAETQYF

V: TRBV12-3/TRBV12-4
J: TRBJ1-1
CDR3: CASGPGRRTEAFF

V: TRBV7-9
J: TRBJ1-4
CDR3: CASQGMGLATNEKLFF

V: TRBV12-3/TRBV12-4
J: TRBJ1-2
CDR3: CASIHGGVSDGYTF

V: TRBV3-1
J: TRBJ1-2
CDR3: CASSQVGGWGAKDGYTF

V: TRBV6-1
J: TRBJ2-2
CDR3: CASSEGVKTGELFF

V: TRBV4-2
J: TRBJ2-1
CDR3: CASSRRGGGASNEQFF

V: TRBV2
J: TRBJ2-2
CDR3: CASSWDRPNTGELFF

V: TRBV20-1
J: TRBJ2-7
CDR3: CSASDRGYEQYF

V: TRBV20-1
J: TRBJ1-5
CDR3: CSAREFGQGNQPQHF

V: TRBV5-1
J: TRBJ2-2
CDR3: CASSKGHGELFF

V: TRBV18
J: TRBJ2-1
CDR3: CASAWGTGVNEQFF

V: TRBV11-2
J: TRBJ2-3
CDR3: CASRGGLTQYF

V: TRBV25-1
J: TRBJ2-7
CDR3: CASSTLAGGNYEQYF

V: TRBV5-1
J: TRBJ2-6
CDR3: CASSPQVREWYGANVLTF